A selection of T cell receptor beta chains follows, all from one sample in a study of cytomegalovirus exposure and HLA in healthy donors. The data were produced by immunoSEQ multiplex PCR, yet TCRdb's version contains in-frame clones alone and is incomplete. The repertoire holds approximately 100,000 clones, with approximately 79% as singletons. The source material was PBMCs. The receptors stem from a woman between 40 and 55 years old in good health and CMV-seronegative. CDR3s include the opening cysteine and the closing phenylalanine or tryptophan. The order of the fields is clone size, V gene, D gene, J gene, CDR3 protein, CDR3 DNA. A D gene is named only where the DNA matches it firmly. A clone size is listed for some rows: how often the clone was seen (once, few, many), or a class if it is expanded.

>once|TRBV5-1|TRBD1|TRBJ2-5
CASGRDRQETQYF
TGCGCCAGCGGCCGGGACAGACAAGAGACCCAGTACTTC
>-|TRBV15|-|TRBJ1-2
CATSREGGGVGGYTF
TGTGCCACCAGCAGAGAAGGTGGAGGGGTCGGAGGCTACACCTTC
>-|TRBV25-1|TRBD1|TRBJ1-4
CASRGDRGLSDEKLFF
TGTGCCAGCAGGGGGGACAGGGGGCTTTCAGATGAAAAACTGTTTTTT
>-|TRBV7-2|-|TRBJ1-1
CASSLGRVITEAFF
TGTGCCAGCAGCTTAGGGCGGGTAATCACTGAAGCTTTCTTT
>-|TRBV11-2|-|TRBJ1-5
CASSLGPHRNQPQHF
TGTGCCAGCAGCCTGGGGCCCCACAGGAATCAGCCCCAGCATTTT
>-|TRBV27|-|TRBJ2-7
CASGFRAYEQYF
TGTGCCAGCGGTTTTCGGGCCTACGAGCAGTACTTC
>-|TRBV5-1|TRBD1|TRBJ2-1
CASSVTGGSYNEQFF
TGCGCCAGCTCCGTGACAGGGGGCTCCTACAATGAGCAGTTCTTC
>-|TRBV5-8|TRBD1|TRBJ2-1
CASSLGQGFNEQFF
TGTGCCAGCAGCTTGGGACAGGGTTTCAATGAGCAGTTCTTC
>-|TRBV7-9|TRBD2|TRBJ2-1
CASSLLAGGTVEQFF
TGTGCCAGCAGCTTACTAGCGGGGGGGACGGTTGAGCAGTTCTTC
>-|TRBV7-8|-|TRBJ1-1
CAAGTNTEAFF
TGTGCCGCAGGTACGAACACTGAAGCTTTCTTT
>-|TRBV13|-|TRBJ2-1
CASSQTVNEQFF
TGTGCCAGCAGCCAAACGGTCAATGAGCAGTTCTTC
>-|TRBV18|TRBD1|TRBJ1-1
CASSQDRDTEAFF
TGTGCCAGCTCACAAGACAGGGACACTGAAGCTTTCTTT
>-|TRBV19|-|TRBJ1-5
CASSPGERQPQHF
TGTGCCAGTAGCCCAGGGGAGCGTCAGCCCCAGCATTTT
>-|TRBV11-3|-|TRBJ2-5
CASGRGYQETQYF
TGTGCCAGCGGTCGGGGGTACCAAGAGACCCAGTACTTC
>-|TRBV30|TRBD1|TRBJ1-2
CAWSVVDRGHGYTF
TGTGCCTGGAGTGTCGTGGACAGGGGGCATGGCTACACCTTC
>-|TRBV28|-|TRBJ2-7
CASSLSGPRYEQYF
TGTGCCAGCAGTTTATCAGGTCCCCGCTACGAGCAGTACTTC
>once|TRBV7-3|TRBD2|TRBJ2-1
CASSPTRGGAPEQFF
TGTGCCAGCAGCCCAACTCGCGGGGGGGCCCCTGAGCAGTTCTTC
>once|TRBV2|-|TRBJ2-7
CASSREYSEQYF
TGTGCCAGCAGCAGGGAATACTCCGAGCAGTACTTC
>-|TRBV10-3|TRBD2|TRBJ2-1
CAISDSGGPGEQFF
TGTGCCATCAGTGATTCGGGGGGGCCGGGTGAGCAGTTCTTC
>-|TRBV5-4|TRBD1|TRBJ2-5
CASSWGQGGAETQYF
TGTGCCAGCAGCTGGGGACAGGGTGGAGCGGAGACCCAGTACTTC
>-|TRBV28|-|TRBJ1-2
CATIPARLDGYTF
TGTGCCACAATACCCGCGAGGCTGGATGGCTACACCTTC
>-|TRBV7-9|TRBD1|TRBJ2-4
CASSKTGEAKNIQYF
TGTGCCAGCAGCAAAACAGGGGAGGCCAAAAACATTCAGTACTTC
>-|TRBV30|TRBD1|TRBJ1-2
CAWTLRQTGAPYGYTF
TGTGCCTGGACTCTGCGACAAACAGGGGCCCCCTATGGCTACACCTTC
>-|TRBV6-4|-|TRBJ1-5
CASSEVEGSQPQHF
TGTGCCAGCAGTGAGGTGGAGGGCTCCCAGCCCCAGCATTTT
>-|TRBV2|TRBD1|TRBJ2-5
CASSEEGGLGETQYF
TGTGCCAGCAGTGAAGAAGGGGGCTTGGGAGAGACCCAGTACTTC
>-|TRBV5-1|TRBD1|TRBJ1-4
CASSSRTGGDEKLFF
TGCGCCAGCAGCTCCCGGACAGGGGGTGATGAAAAACTGTTTTTT
>-|TRBV30|TRBD1|TRBJ2-6
CAWVGAGGSGANVLPF
TGTGCCTGGGTGGGAGCAGGGGGCTCTGGGGCCAACGTCCTGCCTTTC